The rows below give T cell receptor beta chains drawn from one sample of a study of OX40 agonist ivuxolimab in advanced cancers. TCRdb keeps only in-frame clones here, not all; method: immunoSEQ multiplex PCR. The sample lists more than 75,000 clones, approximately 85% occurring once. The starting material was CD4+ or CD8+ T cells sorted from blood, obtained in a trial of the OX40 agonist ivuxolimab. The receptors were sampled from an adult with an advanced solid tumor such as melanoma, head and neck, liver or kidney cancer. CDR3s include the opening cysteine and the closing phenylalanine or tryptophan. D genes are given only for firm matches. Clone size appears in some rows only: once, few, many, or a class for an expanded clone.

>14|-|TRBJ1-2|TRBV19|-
TGTGCCAGTAGTTATGGACGGAGGTACGATGGCTACACCTTC
CASSYGRRYDGYTF
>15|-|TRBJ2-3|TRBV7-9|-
TGTGCCAGCAGCTTAGAGGCAGGGAGCACAGATACGCAGTATTTT
CASSLEAGSTDTQYF
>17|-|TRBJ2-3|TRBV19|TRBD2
TGTGCCAGTAGTGTTCTAGCGGGGGGCCGGGGCACAGATACGCAGTATTTT
CASSVLAGGRGTDTQYF
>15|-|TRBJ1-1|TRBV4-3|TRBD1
TGCGCCAGCAGCCACCTCGGGACAGGGGTATTGGGAGCTTTCTTT
CASSHLGTGVLGAFF
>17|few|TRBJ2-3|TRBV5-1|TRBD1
TGCGCCAGCAGCTTGAAGCCCGGACAGGGTAGGGCAGATACGCAGTATTTT
CASSLKPGQGRADTQYF
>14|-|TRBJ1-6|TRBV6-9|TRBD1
TGTGCCAGCAGGGGTACAGGGGATCATTCACCCCTCCACTTT
CASRGTGDHSPLHF
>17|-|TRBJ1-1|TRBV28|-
TGTGCCAGCAGTTTTGTGGGAAATACAGTCCGCGACGCTGAAGCTTTCTTT
CASSFVGNTVRDAEAFF
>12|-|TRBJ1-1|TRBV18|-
TGTGCCAGCTCACCCCAGACCACTGAAGCTTTCTTT
CASSPQTTEAFF
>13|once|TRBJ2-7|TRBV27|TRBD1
TGTGCCACCAGACAGGGCAGGGCCTACGAGCAGTACTTC
CATRQGRAYEQYF
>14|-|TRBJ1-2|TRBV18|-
TGTGCCAGCTCACCTCAACAGAGTAACTATGGCTACACCTTC
CASSPQQSNYGYTF
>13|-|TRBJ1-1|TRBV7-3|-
TGTGCCAGCAGCCAAGCCCATAACACTGAAGCTTTCTTT
CASSQAHNTEAFF
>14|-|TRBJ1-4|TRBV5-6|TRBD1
TGTGCCAGCAGCTTGGGGACAGGGGCCGAAAAACTGTTTTTT
CASSLGTGAEKLFF
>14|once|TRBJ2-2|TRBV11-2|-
TGTGCCAGCAGCTTCCACAGGGTCACCGGGGAGCTGTTTTTT
CASSFHRVTGELFF
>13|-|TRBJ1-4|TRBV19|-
TGTGCCAGTAGTATGCTCGGGCGGACACAACTGTTTTTT
CASSMLGRTQLFF
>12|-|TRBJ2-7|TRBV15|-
TGTGCCACCAGCAGAGATCGGCAGGGTCTGTACTTC
CATSRDRQGLYF
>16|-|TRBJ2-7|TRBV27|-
TGTGCCAGCAGTTCCTGGGCAGCCAGGGGGGATTACGAGCAGTACTTC
CASSSWAARGDYEQYF
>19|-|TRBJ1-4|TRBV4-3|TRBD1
TGCGCCAGCAGCCTCGGGGCAGGGGGACAGGGAATCCATAATGAAAAACTGTTTTTT
CASSLGAGGQGIHNEKLFF
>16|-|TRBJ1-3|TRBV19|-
TGTGCCAGTACCCCAAGGGGGGGATCCTCTGGAAACACCATATATTTT
CASTPRGGSSGNTIYF
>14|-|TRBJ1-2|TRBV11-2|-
TGTGCCAGCAGCTCATTCCCCTCGGACTATGGCTACACCTTC
CASSSFPSDYGYTF
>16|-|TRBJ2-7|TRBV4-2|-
TGTGCCAGCAGCCAACCCCGAAGAGACATGCCCCACGAGCAGTACTTC
CASSQPRRDMPHEQYF
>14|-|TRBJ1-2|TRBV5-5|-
TGTGCCAGCAGCTTGATGGGATCTAACTATGGCTACACCTTC
CASSLMGSNYGYTF
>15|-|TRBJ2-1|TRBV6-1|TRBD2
TGTGCCAGCAGCCGAGCGGGAGAATCGTACAATGAGCAGTTCTTC
CASSRAGESYNEQFF
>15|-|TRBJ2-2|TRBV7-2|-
TGTGCCAGCAGCTTAGAACAGGCAGACACCGGGGAGCTGTTTTTT
CASSLEQADTGELFF
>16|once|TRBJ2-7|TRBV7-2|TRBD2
TGTGCCAGCAGCTTAGAAGGGCCGGGAGGGACCTACGAGCAGTACTTC
CASSLEGPGGTYEQYF
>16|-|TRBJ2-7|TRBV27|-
TGTGCCAGCAGTTCCTATCTCAGGGGAGGTAGTGACGAGCAGTACTTC
CASSSYLRGGSDEQYF
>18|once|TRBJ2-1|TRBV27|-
TGTGCCAGCAGTCCGCGTCCCGCTAGCGTCGGCTTGTACAATGAGCAGTTCTTC
CASSPRPASVGLYNEQFF